The sequence of this TCR beta chain was determined in a study of beta chain features in type 1 diabetes. What was sequenced were expressed TCRB transcripts, since all of the isolated RNA had been reverse transcribed. Data came from immunoSEQ multiplex PCR; TCRdb stores just in-frame clones and leaves some out. The sample has around 160,000 clones; 40% to 55% are singletons. Germline V gene data show CDR1 as MNHEY and CDR2 as SMNVEV (reference sequence). The CDR3 sequence is 14 residues long. The germline V and J ends were trimmed by 3 bases and 1 base, with 9 bases remaining between them. Study-wide points: The VDJ junctions of type 1 diabetes patients carried fewer insertions and more deletions.

For this clone: Its antigen is still unknown.

The sequenced sample was Tregs from blood. The chain employs TRBV27 and TRBJ2-5; a possible D gene is TRBD1 (5 bases). The clonotype was recovered from a man between 18 and 29 years old in good health. The CDR3 region is CASSFQGFQETQYF. The CDR3 bases are TGTGCCAGCAGTTTCCAGGGTTTCCAAGAGACCCAGTACTTC.